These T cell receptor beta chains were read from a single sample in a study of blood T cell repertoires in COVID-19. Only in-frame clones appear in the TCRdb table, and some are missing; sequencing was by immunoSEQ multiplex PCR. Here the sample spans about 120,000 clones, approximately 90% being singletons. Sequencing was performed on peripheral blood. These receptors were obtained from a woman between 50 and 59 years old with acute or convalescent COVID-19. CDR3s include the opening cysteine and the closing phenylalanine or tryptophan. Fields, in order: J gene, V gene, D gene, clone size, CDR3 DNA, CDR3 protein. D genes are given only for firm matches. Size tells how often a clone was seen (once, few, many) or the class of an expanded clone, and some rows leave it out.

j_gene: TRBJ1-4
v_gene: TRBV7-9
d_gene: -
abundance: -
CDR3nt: TGTGCCACCCCCGGGAAGGATAATGAAAAACTGTTTTTT
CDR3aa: CATPGKDNEKLFF

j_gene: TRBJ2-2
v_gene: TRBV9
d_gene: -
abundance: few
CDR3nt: TGTGCCAGCAGCGGCCACTACAGGGGGGGCGGAACCGGGGAGCTGTTTTTT
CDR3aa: CASSGHYRGGGTGELFF

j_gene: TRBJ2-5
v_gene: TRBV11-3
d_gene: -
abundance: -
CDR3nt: TGTGCCAGCAGCTCTAGACGAGTTCAAGAGACCCAGTACTTC
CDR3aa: CASSSRRVQETQYF

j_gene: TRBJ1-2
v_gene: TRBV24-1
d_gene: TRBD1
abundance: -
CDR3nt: TGTGCCACCAGTGATTCTCCCGGGACAGGGGGTAATGGCTACACCTTC
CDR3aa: CATSDSPGTGGNGYTF

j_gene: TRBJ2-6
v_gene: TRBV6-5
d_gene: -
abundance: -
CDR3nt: TGTGCCAGCAGCGCACTCCCTCCCGGGGCCAACGTCCTGACTTTC
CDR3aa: CASSALPPGANVLTF

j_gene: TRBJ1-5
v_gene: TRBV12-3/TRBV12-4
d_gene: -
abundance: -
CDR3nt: TGTGCCAGCAGCCGAGTGGGGGGTCAGCCCCAGCATTTT
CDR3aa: CASSRVGGQPQHF

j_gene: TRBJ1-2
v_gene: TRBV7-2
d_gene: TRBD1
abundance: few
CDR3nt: TGTGCCAGCAGCCAATACGACCCCCCGGGACAGGGATCGAATGGCTACACCTTC
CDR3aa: CASSQYDPPGQGSNGYTF

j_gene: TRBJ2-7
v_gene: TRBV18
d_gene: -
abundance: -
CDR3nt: TGTGCCAGCTCACCCACCCCGGACAGTTTTTACGAGCAGTACTTC
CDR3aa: CASSPTPDSFYEQYF

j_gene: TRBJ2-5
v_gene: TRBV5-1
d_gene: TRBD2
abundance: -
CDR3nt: TGCGCCAGCAGCTTGAAGAGGACTAGCGGTCAAGAGACCCAGTACTTC
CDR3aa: CASSLKRTSGQETQYF

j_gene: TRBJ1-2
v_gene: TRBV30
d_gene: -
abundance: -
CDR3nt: TGTGCCTGGAGATGGACTGTTTATGGCTACACCTTC
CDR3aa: CAWRWTVYGYTF

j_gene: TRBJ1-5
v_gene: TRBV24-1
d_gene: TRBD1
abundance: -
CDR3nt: TGTGCCACCAGTGGTACAGGGGGCGGCAATCAGCCCCAGCATTTT
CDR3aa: CATSGTGGGNQPQHF

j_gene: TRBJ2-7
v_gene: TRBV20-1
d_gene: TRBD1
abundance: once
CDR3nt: TGCAGCGCGGGACAGGAATACGAGCAGTACTTC
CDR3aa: CSAGQEYEQYF

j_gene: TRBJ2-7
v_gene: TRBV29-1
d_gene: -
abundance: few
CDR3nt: TGCAGCGCCCTAGATCCCGGACATCCTTCTTACGAGCAGTACTTC
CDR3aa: CSALDPGHPSYEQYF

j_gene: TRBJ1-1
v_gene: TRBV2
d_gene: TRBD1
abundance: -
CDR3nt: TGTGCCAGCAGTGAGTCGAGGGGGCGCGGGGCTTTCTTT
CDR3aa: CASSESRGRGAFF

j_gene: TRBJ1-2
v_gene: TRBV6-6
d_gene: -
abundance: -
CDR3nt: TGTGCCAGCACCACCCCGGGGGGGCTCGAAGGCTACACCTTC
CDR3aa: CASTTPGGLEGYTF

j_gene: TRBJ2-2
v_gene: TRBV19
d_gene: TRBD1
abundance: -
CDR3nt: TGTGCCAGTAGTACCCCAGGGGACAGGGGGCGGACCGGGGAGCTGTTTTTT
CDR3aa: CASSTPGDRGRTGELFF

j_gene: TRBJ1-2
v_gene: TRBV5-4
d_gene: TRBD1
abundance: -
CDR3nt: TGTGCCAGCAGCTCCCTCGGACAGGGACGAGACAACGGGGGCTACACCTTC
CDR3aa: CASSSLGQGRDNGGYTF

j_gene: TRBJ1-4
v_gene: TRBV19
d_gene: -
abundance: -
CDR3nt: TGTGCCAGTAGTATACAAGGCAGGGCTTGGGATGAAAAACTGTTTTTT
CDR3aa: CASSIQGRAWDEKLFF

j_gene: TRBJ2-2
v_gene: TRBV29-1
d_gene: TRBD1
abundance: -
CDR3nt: TGCAGCGCCGGGACAGCGAACACCGGGGAGCTGTTTTTT
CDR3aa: CSAGTANTGELFF

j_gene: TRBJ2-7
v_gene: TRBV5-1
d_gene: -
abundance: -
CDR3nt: TGCGCCAGCAGCTTGGATCCAGGGGAAAGGGAGCAGTACTTC
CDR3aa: CASSLDPGEREQYF

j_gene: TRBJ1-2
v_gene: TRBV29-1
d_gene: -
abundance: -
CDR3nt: TGCAGCGTTGGCGAACAGGGAGGGGCCCCCTATGGCTACACCTTC
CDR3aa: CSVGEQGGAPYGYTF

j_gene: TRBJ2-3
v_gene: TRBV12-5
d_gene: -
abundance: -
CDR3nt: TGTGCTAGTGGTTTCTCAGGGGCCGATACGCAGTATTTT
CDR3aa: CASGFSGADTQYF